Listed here are 31 T cell receptor beta chains from one sample, sequenced in a study of shared clonotypes between healthy human individuals. The protocol was immunoSEQ multiplex PCR, while the TCRdb copy is restricted to in-frame clones and leaves out a portion. The sample records about 470,000 clones, around 79% being singletons. Sequenced material: PBMCs. Receptors were obtained from a woman in her thirties or forties in good health. Some clones in this sample may be carry-over from other donors' samples.

Comments on this clone: Other DNA sequences from this sample encode an identical CDR3 as well. J is TRBJ2-7 and V is TRBV7-2; D not certain. The length of the CDR3 is 11 residues. The V end was cut by 5 bases, the J end by 4 bases, with 6 bases between. Germline CDR1 is SGHTA and CDR2 is FQGNSA. CDR3 loop: CASSLTYEQYF. Written as DNA, the CDR3 is TGTGCCAGCAGCCTCACTTACGAGCAGTACTTC.

The rearrangement uses TRBV28 and TRBJ2-1; D is undetermined. With 4 bases removed from V and 6 bases from J, the gap between germline ends came to 16 bases. Germline loops: CDR1 MDHEN, CDR2 SYDVKM. The CDR3 covers 15 residues. CDR3 residues: CASSSPGYHFNEQFF. DNA of the CDR3: TGTGCCAGCAGTTCCCCAGGATATCACTTCAATGAGCAGTTCTTC.

Only a few counts were recorded for this clone. V gene TRBV30 combines with J gene TRBJ2-1; TRBD2 aligns across 8 bases. V trimming: 6 bases; J trimming: 0 bases; junction bases outside the gene matches: 4. Germline assignment: CDR1 GTSNPN and CDR2 SVGIG (reference sequence). The CDR3 is 14 residues long. The CDR3 spells CACTSGSSYNEQFF. CDR3 coding DNA: TGTGCCTGCACCAGCGGGAGCTCCTACAATGAGCAGTTCTTC.

The chain joins TRBV18 to TRBJ1-4; D not resolved. V dropped 3 bases and J dropped 6 bases, with 14 bases sitting between them. From germline, CDR1 is KGHSH and CDR2 LQKENI. The CDR3 sequence is 15 residues long. The CDR3 DNA follows: TGTGCCAGCTCACCCACGCGGGCGGTTGATGAAAAACTGTTTTTT. This sequence encodes CASSPTRAVDEKLFF. The full variable domain, rest sourced from reference TRBV18 and TRBJ1-4, is NAGVMQNPRHLVRRRGQEARLRCSPMKGHSHVYWYRQLPEEGLKFMVYLQKENIIDESGMPKERFSAEFPKEGPSILRIQQVVRGDSAAYFCASSPTRAVDEKLFFGSGTQLSVL.

This chain uses TRBV23-1 with TRBJ2-5, with 11 bases identical to TRBD1. TRBV23-1 is recorded as an ORF, its role being uncertain. The CDR3 is 19 residues long. Unmatched junction bases numbered 17, after V lost 3 bases and J lost 5 bases. CDR3 in amino acids: CASSHRGGQGAILGETQYF. As DNA, the CDR3 is TGCGCCAGCAGTCACCGCGGTGGACAGGGGGCGATTTTAGGTGAGACCCAGTACTTC.

This chain joins TRBV7-9 and TRBJ2-5; D is unclear. CDR1 and CDR2 from the germline V gene are SEHNR and FQNEAQ (reference sequence). This CDR3 is 13 amino acids long. Between the trimmed V and J ends, which lost 1 base and 1 base, there was a span of 4 bases. DNA of the CDR3: TGTGCCAGCAGCTTAGATGGCCAAGAGACCCAGTACTTC. This sequence encodes CASSLDGQETQYF. Full variable domain (remainder filled in from reference TRBV7-9 and TRBJ2-5): DTGVSQNPRHKITKRGQNVTFRCDPISEHNRLYWYRQTLGQGPEFLTYFQNEAQLEKSRLLSDRFSAERPKGSFSTLEIQRTEQGDSAMYLCASSLDGQETQYFGPGTRLLVL.

This chain joins TRBV7-8 and TRBJ2-7; D might be TRBD2 (6 bases). V lost 0 bases and J 3 bases, leaving 9 bases between the germline ends. The V gene's germline CDR1 is SGHVS and CDR2 FQNEAQ. CDR3 length: 14 amino acids. The CDR3, as DNA: TGTGCCAGCAGCTTAGCGCTGGGAGGCTACGAGCAGTACTTC. Residues: CASSLALGGYEQYF.

This chain links TRBV6-1 with TRBJ2-5; possibly TRBD2 for D (6 bases). V was pared by 11 bases and J by 5 bases, with 24 bases between. Germline V gives CDR1 MNHNS, CDR2 SASEGT. The CDR3 contains 15 residues. The CDR3 DNA reads TGTGCCGCACGCGCTGGAGGGAGTTACCGGGAGACCCAGTACTTC. Translating it yields CAARAGGSYRETQYF.

CDR3 protein: CASSFSIWTVEAFF. CDR3 DNA sequence: TGTGCCAGCAGCTTTTCCATCTGGACAGTCGAAGCTTTCTTT. This chain links TRBV7-2 with TRBJ1-1, with D possibly being TRBD1 (6 bases). This CDR3 contains 14 residues. Germline loops: CDR1 SGHTA, CDR2 FQGNSA. V was trimmed by 3 bases and J by 8 bases, leaving 16 bases between them.

The chain uses TRBV27 and TRBJ2-3, with D perhaps assigned TRBD1 or TRBD2 (5 bases each). The V end lost 8 bases, the J end lost 1 base, and 16 bases lay between the germline ends. Germline CDR1 reads MNHEY; CDR2 reads SMNVEV (reference sequence). The CDR3 is 15 amino acids. The CDR3 is CASARGVGGTDTQYF. The CDR3 coding sequence is TGTGCCAGCGCACGAGGGGTAGGCGGCACAGATACGCAGTATTTT.

The CDR3 protein is CASSQDRIRASGKADTQYF. In DNA, the CDR3 is TGTGCCAGCAGCCAAGATCGGATTCGGGCTAGCGGGAAAGCAGATACGCAGTATTTT. The V gene is TRBV4-2, the J gene TRBJ2-3, with TRBD2 matching over 9 bases. Germline lookup yields CDR1 LGHNA and CDR2 YNFKEQ. The CDR3 consists of 19 residues. The ends lost 0 bases at V and 4 bases at J; junction bases unmatched: 14.

This chain uses TRBV2 with TRBJ1-4; weak D call: TRBD1 (6 bases). Trimming removed 2 bases from V and 7 bases from J, with 14 bases in between. This CDR3 has 15 amino acids. Germline V CDR1 and CDR2: SNHLY, FYNNEI. CDR3 bases: TGTGCCAGCAGTGAATTACGGGGGGGCGGTGAAAAACTGTTTTTT. Protein sequence: CASSELRGGGEKLFF.

The chain employs TRBV5-1 and TRBJ2-7; 9 bases map to TRBD1. Looked up from germline, CDR1 is SGHRS and CDR2 is YFSETQ. V was pared by 2 bases and J by 3 bases, with 18 bases of the junction left unmatched. The CDR3 has 19 amino acids. The CDR3 spells CASSLTPGTGLVPDYEQYF. CDR3 coding DNA: TGCGCCAGCAGCTTAACCCCCGGGACAGGGTTAGTTCCTGACTACGAGCAGTACTTC.

This sequence joins TRBV2 and TRBJ1-4, with no clear D. This CDR3 is built from 15 residues. With 7 bases removed from V and 8 bases from J, the gap between germline ends came to 20 bases. Germline CDR1 is SNHLY and CDR2 is FYNNEI. The CDR3 here is CASITEIWGIEKLFF. The CDR3 region has the DNA TGTGCCAGCATTACAGAGATTTGGGGAATCGAAAAACTGTTTTTT.

In the case of this clone: Just one base apart from a much larger clone, this may be a read error. V is TRBV6-1 and J is TRBJ2-2; D remains unclear. The ends were cut back, 5 bases at V and 8 bases at J, with 15 bases in the middle. Per the germline V gene, CDR1 is MNHNS and CDR2 is SASEGT. This CDR3 contains 14 residues. This CDR3 is CASSSEESLGELFF. The CDR3 DNA follows: TGTGCCAGCAGTTCTGAGGAGAGTTTGGGGGAGCTGTTTTTT.

This clone was detected a few times. The rearrangement links TRBV11-2 to TRBJ2-3; a weak D match, TRBD2 (6 bases). Trimming stripped 0 bases from V and 9 bases from J, with 10 bases between. The V gene's germline CDR1 is SGHAT and CDR2 FQNNGV. The CDR3 contains 13 residues. CDR3 bases: TGTGCCAGCAGCTTAGAATCCGCGGGGACGCAGTATTTT. This sequence encodes CASSLESAGTQYF. The full variable domain, with the rest looked up from reference TRBV11-2 and TRBJ2-3, is EAGVAQSPRYKIIEKRQSVAFWCNPISGHATLYWYQQILGQGPKLLIQFQNNGVVDDSQLPKDRFSAERLKGVDSTLKIQPAKLEDSAVYLCASSLESAGTQYFGPGTRLTVL.

This clone was counted between two and nine times. The V and J genes are TRBV21-1 and TRBJ1-5. TRBV21-1 is described as a pseudogene. The CDR3 is made up of 15 amino acids. CDR3 in DNA: TGTGCCAGCAGCAAAGATCCCCCGATGGGTCAGCCCCAGCATTTT. It translates to CASSKDPPMGQPQHF.

The chain combines TRBV5-4 with TRBJ1-3; D call uncertain. Germline CDR1 SGHNT, CDR2 YYREEE (reference sequence). There are 16 residues in the CDR3. The V and J ends lost 4 bases and 3 bases respectively, with 17 bases between them. The CDR3: CASSHDRTIFGNTIYF. CDR3 in DNA: TGTGCCAGCAGCCACGACCGGACTATTTTTGGAAACACCATATATTTT.

The rearrangement links TRBV9 to TRBJ1-4; D may be TRBD1 (5 bases). V was pared by 4 bases and J by 7 bases, with 20 bases between. The CDR3 runs 16 residues. CDR1 SGDLS and CDR2 YYNGEE come from the germline V gene. The CDR3 DNA sequence: TGTGCCAGCAGCCCCGGGACCCCCGGTTTAGGTGAAAAACTGTTTTTT. Translated, it gives CASSPGTPGLGEKLFF.

DNA of the CDR3: TGTGCCATCAGTCGGGTCCTCGGGGAGGGCTACACCTTC. Its protein is CAISRVLGEGYTF. The rearrangement uses TRBV10-3 and TRBJ1-2; no definite D call. The CDR3 contains 13 residues. Trimming stripped 5 bases from V and 8 bases from J, with 15 bases between. Germline loops: CDR1 ENHRY, CDR2 SYGVKD.

The chain uses TRBV7-2 and TRBJ2-3, with TRBD1 identical over 9 bases. V trimming: 6 bases; J trimming: 2 bases; junction bases outside the gene matches: 9. The CDR3 covers 16 residues. Germline CDR1 is SGHTA and CDR2 is FQGNSA. The DNA of the CDR3 is TGTGCCAGCAGTGGGGGGGGACAGGGTTACACAGATACGCAGTATTTT. Translating gives CASSGGGQGYTDTQYF.

The rearrangement uses TRBV7-2 and TRBJ2-7; TRBD2 agrees at 11 bases. Germline V gene data show CDR1 as SGHTA and CDR2 as FQGNSA. CDR3 size: 16 residues. V dropped 5 bases and J dropped 0; count of bases not matched to a gene: 6. The CDR3 sequence: CASSPRTSGRSYEQYF. The CDR3 nucleotides read TGTGCCAGCAGCCCCAGGACTAGCGGGCGCTCCTACGAGCAGTACTTC.

V is TRBV28 and J is TRBJ2-6; D may correspond to TRBD1 or TRBD2 (5 bases each). The CDR3 runs 16 residues. Germline assignment: CDR1 MDHEN and CDR2 SYDVKM. Trimming stripped 4 bases from V and 4 bases from J, with 14 bases between. The chain's CDR3 is CASSYLSGTGANVLTF. CDR3 nucleotides: TGTGCCAGCAGTTACCTATCAGGGACGGGGGCCAACGTCCTGACTTTC. Drawing the rest from reference TRBV28 and TRBJ2-6, the complete variable domain is DVKVTQSSRYLVKRTGEKVFLECVQDMDHENMFWYRQDPGLGLRLIYFSYDVKMKEKGDIPEGYSVSREKKERFSLILESASTNQTSMYLCASSYLSGTGANVLTFGAGSRLTVL.

The chain combines TRBV30 with TRBJ2-7; the match to TRBD2 covers 7 bases. CDR3 size: 12 residues. CDR1 is GTSNPN, CDR2 SVGIG, per germline (reference sequence). The V gene end was trimmed by 7 bases and the J gene end by 2 bases; junction bases not matched to a gene: 5. CDR3 bases: TGTGCCTCAGCGGGATCTCCCTACGAGCAGTACTTC. It specifies CASAGSPYEQYF.

V usage is TRBV10-2 and J usage is TRBJ2-3, with 10 positions matching TRBD1. Germline V gene data show CDR1 as WSHSY and CDR2 as SAAADI. V trimming: 1 base; J trimming: 4 bases; junction bases outside the gene matches: 8. The CDR3 extends over 17 amino acids. The CDR3 protein is CASSELTGGFRADTQYF. DNA for the CDR3: TGCGCCAGCAGTGAGTTGACAGGGGGCTTTCGAGCAGATACGCAGTATTTT.

The V and J genes are TRBV10-3 and TRBJ2-7; TRBD2 matches at 11 bases. Germline CDR1 reads ENHRY; CDR2 reads SYGVKD. CDR3 length equals 14 residues. The V segment lost 9 bases and the J segment 0 bases; nucleotides outside the gene matches: 4. The CDR3 loop reads CAIATSGDSYEQYF. The DNA for the CDR3 is TGTGCCATTGCGACTAGCGGGGACTCCTACGAGCAGTACTTC.

The chain carries TRBV28 and TRBJ2-3; D possibly corresponds to TRBD1 (8 bases). Germline loops: CDR1 MDHEN, CDR2 SYDVKM. Trimming removed 5 bases from V and 1 base from J, with 19 bases in between. The CDR3 has 17 amino acids. The CDR3 sequence: CASSQGAGTSGTDTQYF. The CDR3 DNA reads TGTGCCAGCAGTCAGGGGGCAGGTACTAGCGGCACAGATACGCAGTATTTT.

The chain employs TRBV28 and TRBJ1-2; 7 bases map to TRBD1. The trim removed 10 bases at V and 4 bases at J, leaving 6 bases unmatched. The CDR3 contains 12 residues. The germline CDR1 and CDR2 sequences are MDHEN and SYDVKM. The CDR3 DNA is TGTGCCAACCGGGACAGCTCCTATGGCTACACCTTC. It yields the protein CANRDSSYGYTF.

This chain connects TRBV29-1 to TRBJ2-7; 11 nucleotides match TRBD1. There are 14 residues in the CDR3. Germline trimming cut 1 base from V and 3 bases from J; bases unmatched to any gene: 2. Germline loops: CDR1 SQVTM, CDR2 ANQGSEA. This CDR3 is CSVEGDRGIYEQYF. The CDR3 DNA is TGCAGCGTTGAAGGGGACAGGGGGATCTACGAGCAGTACTTC.

This clone was counted at least ten times. This sample includes further DNA sequences coding for the same CDR3. The chain links TRBV30 to TRBJ1-5; TRBD1 matches 9 bases. This CDR3 contains 14 residues. V trimming: 2 bases; J trimming: 6 bases; junction bases outside the gene matches: 5. Germline V lookup: CDR1 GTSNPN, CDR2 SVGIG (reference sequence). The CDR3 DNA is TGTGCCTGGAGTCTGGGACAGGGAGGTCAGCCCCAGCATTTT. It translates to CAWSLGQGGQPQHF.

The chain employs TRBV2 and TRBJ2-4, with D perhaps matching TRBD1 (5 bases). The CDR3 is made up of 14 amino acids. V was clipped by 8 bases and J by 3 bases, with 14 bases between them. Germline values: CDR1 SNHLY, CDR2 FYNNEI. The CDR3 sequence: CASLDPQGKNIQYF. CDR3 in DNA: TGTGCCAGCCTGGACCCCCAGGGCAAAAACATTCAGTACTTC.